The rows below give T cell receptor beta chains drawn from one sample of a study of blood T cells in healthy people across ages. Each CDR3 protein is one row after TCRdb ran MiXCR on the 5' RACE reads. This sample yields about 1.4 million distinct CDR3 sequences, of which almost 60% are seen a single time; roughly 7% belongs to the top ten. Material: blood. Source of these receptors: a young man in good health. Each CDR3 is given with its conserved first and last residue. A D gene is named only where the DNA matches it firmly. Not all rows give a size; the values are once, few, many and, for expanded clones, a class.

V gene	J gene	clone size	D gene	CDR3 protein	CDR3 DNA
TRBV11-2	TRBJ2-3	.	TRBD2	CASSSHLGLAGDGADTQYF	TGTGCCAGCAGCTCTCATTTGGGACTAGCGGGAGATGGGGCAGATACGCAGTATTTT
TRBV5-1	TRBJ2-1	.	.	CASSLVLADEQFF	TGCGCCAGCAGCTTGGTACTAGCCGATGAGCAGTTCTTC
TRBV7-2	TRBJ1-2	.	.	CASLKEGYGYTF	TGTGCCAGTCTTAAAGAGGGTTATGGCTACACCTTC
TRBV20-1	TRBJ2-1	few	.	CSAKLRDYNEQFF	TGCAGTGCTAAACTCCGGGACTACAATGAGCAGTTCTTC
TRBV6-2/TRBV6-3	TRBJ2-6	.	.	CASSYSILSGANVLTF	TGTGCCAGCAGTTACTCGATTCTCTCTGGGGCCAACGTCCTGACTTTC
TRBV29-1	TRBJ1-1	.	.	CSVELGLGDTEAFF	TGCAGCGTTGAATTAGGTTTAGGTGACACTGAAGCTTTCTTT
TRBV20-1	TRBJ1-1	.	TRBD1	CSARDKGQANTEAFF	TGCAGTGCTAGAGATAAGGGACAGGCGAACACTGAAGCTTTCTTT
TRBV28	TRBJ2-5	.	TRBD2	CASPSAGEETQYF	TGTGCCAGCCCGTCGGCGGGGGAAGAGACCCAGTACTTC
TRBV11-2	TRBJ2-3	once	TRBD2	CASSLSFAGGTPDTQYF	TGTGCCAGCAGCTTATCTTTTGCGGGAGGTACCCCAGATACGCAGTATTTT
TRBV3-1	TRBJ2-7	.	TRBD1	CASSAQPGTGAEQYF	TGTGCCAGCAGCGCCCAACCCGGGACAGGGGCCGAGCAGTACTTC
TRBV3-1	TRBJ2-7	.	TRBD2	CASSPTGTSRYEQYF	TGTGCCAGCAGTCCGACCGGGACTAGCCGTTACGAGCAGTACTTC
TRBV5-5	TRBJ2-1	.	.	CASSLPIANEQFF	TGTGCCAGCAGCCTCCCCATCGCGAATGAGCAGTTCTTC
TRBV10-2	TRBJ2-3	.	TRBD2	CASSIAGVRDTQYF	TGCGCCAGCAGTATCGCGGGAGTAAGAGATACGCAGTATTTT
TRBV18	TRBJ2-1	few	TRBD2	CASSPQTTGLAVSSDEQFF	TGTGCCAGCTCACCACAGACAACTGGACTAGCAGTCTCGTCCGATGAGCAGTTCTTC
TRBV20-1	TRBJ1-5	.	.	CSARDSLFGPQHF	TGCAGTGCTAGAGATTCCCTCTTTGGGCCCCAGCATTTT
TRBV5-5	TRBJ1-5	.	.	CASSFTYLRNQPQHF	TGTGCCAGCAGCTTCACATACCTCCGCAATCAGCCCCAGCATTTT
TRBV14	TRBJ1-2	.	TRBD1	CASSQDGTVVYDRGGYTF	TGTGCCAGCAGCCAAGACGGGACAGTAGTATACGACAGAGGCGGCTACACCTTC
TRBV30	TRBJ2-3	.	TRBD2	CAWSVGAGKCTQYF	TGTGCCTGGAGTGTAGGAGCGGGGAAATGTACGCAGTATTTT
TRBV5-6	TRBJ1-6	once	TRBD1	CASSLRDSRSSYNSPLHF	TGTGCCAGCAGCCTCCGGGACAGCAGAAGCTCCTATAATTCACCCCTCCACTTT
TRBV14	TRBJ2-7	.	.	CASGQGLGYEQYF	TGTGCCAGCGGCCAAGGGCTCGGCTACGAGCAGTACTTC
TRBV3-1	TRBJ2-6	.	.	CASSLLLRDTGANVLTF	TGTGCCAGCAGCCTCCTCCTCCGGGACACCGGGGCCAACGTCCTGACTTTC
TRBV27	TRBJ2-5	.	.	CASSLSRAQETQYF	TGTGCCAGCAGTTTATCGCGGGCCCAAGAGACCCAGTACTTC
TRBV20-1	TRBJ2-1	.	.	CSAQGSYNEQFF	TGCAGTGCTCAGGGTTCCTACAATGAGCAGTTCTTC
TRBV20-1	TRBJ2-1	.	TRBD1	CSALARTGEWGGNEQFF	TGCAGTGCCCTCGCCCGGACAGGGGAGTGGGGTGGCAATGAGCAGTTCTTC
TRBV20-1	TRBJ2-7	.	.	CSARDLLGGNYNEQYF	TGCAGTGCTAGAGATCTGCTCGGGGGAAATTACAATGAGCAGTACTTC
TRBV27	TRBJ2-7	.	TRBD1	CASSLTGTGLYYEQYF	TGTGCCAGCAGCCTCACCGGGACAGGGTTATACTACGAGCAGTACTTC
TRBV28	TRBJ2-5	.	TRBD1	CASSLGTGRKEQYF	TGTGCCAGCAGTTTGGGGACAGGCCGAAAGGAGCAGTACTTC
TRBV6-7	TRBJ2-1	.	.	CASNPSPRLVNLEQFF	TGTGCCAGCAACCCTTCCCCCCGACTAGTTAACTTAGAGCAGTTCTTC
TRBV4-3	TRBJ1-4	once	.	CASSHETGKLFF	TGCGCCAGCAGCCATGAAACAGGAAAACTGTTTTTT
TRBV27	TRBJ1-6	few	.	CASSQTQFAYNSPLHF	TGTGCCAGCAGTCAGACTCAGTTCGCCTATAATTCACCCCTCCACTTT
TRBV7-9	TRBJ1-2	few	.	CASSLGTADYGYTF	TGTGCCAGCAGCTTAGGGACAGCTGACTATGGCTACACCTTC
TRBV29-1	TRBJ2-7	few	.	CSVVLGGYEQYF	TGCAGCGTAGTTTTAGGAGGATACGAGCAGTACTTC
TRBV12-5	TRBJ1-2	.	.	CASGLVQILAGYTF	TGTGCTAGTGGTTTGGTACAGATTTTAGCCGGCTACACCTTC
TRBV10-3	TRBJ1-2	few	TRBD1	CAISESRGPNYGYTF	TGTGCCATCAGTGAGTCCAGGGGGCCAAACTATGGCTACACCTTC
TRBV10-2	TRBJ2-7	few	TRBD2	CASSGSSGPDEQYF	TGCGCCAGCAGTGGTTCTAGCGGCCCAGACGAGCAGTACTTC
TRBV6-1	TRBJ1-1	.	.	CASRGKGNTEAFF	TGTGCCAGCAGGGGGAAGGGGAACACTGAAGCTTTCTTT
TRBV27	TRBJ1-2	.	.	CASSLKGLDYGYTF	TGTGCCAGCAGTTTAAAGGGGCTGGACTATGGCTACACCTTC
TRBV19	TRBJ1-2	few	.	CASSRRYYGYTF	TGTGCCAGTAGTAGAAGGTACTATGGCTACACCTTC
TRBV12-3/TRBV12-4	TRBJ2-7	few	.	CASSLEFLPGASYEQYF	TGTGCCAGCAGTTTAGAGTTTTTGCCAGGGGCTTCCTACGAGCAGTACTTC
TRBV2	TRBJ2-6	once	.	CAVREDSGANVLTF	TGTGCCGTACGAGAAGACTCTGGGGCCAACGTCCTGACTTTC
TRBV4-2	TRBJ2-7	few	.	CASSPLRGAHEQYF	TGTGCCAGCAGCCCCCTCCGCGGGGCTCACGAGCAGTACTTC
TRBV5-1	TRBJ2-3	.	.	CASSPWTFRGGTQYF	TGCGCCAGCAGCCCTTGGACGTTCAGGGGAGGGACGCAGTATTTT
TRBV30	TRBJ1-6	.	TRBD1	CALGTGNSNSPLHF	TGTGCCCTCGGGACAGGCAACTCTAATTCACCCCTCCACTTT
TRBV6-1	TRBJ1-2	.	.	CASSEGDISSGYTF	TGTGCCAGCAGTGAAGGGGACATCTCGAGTGGCTACACCTTC